This TCR beta chain originates from a study of lymphopenia after photon versus proton radiotherapy. V was clipped by 6 bases and J by 3 bases, with 15 bases between them. Looked up from germline, CDR1 is MDHEN and CDR2 is SYDVKM. This CDR3 region has 15 residues. To note about this clone: What it binds is unknown.

Study-wide results and caveats: Only patients who died were analyzed for survival; proton advantage is unproven.

The repertoire was sequenced with immunoSEQ multiplex PCR; TCRdb's copy has only in-frame clones and lacks some. Of 30,000 to 45,000 clones detected, around 90% appear once; the ten largest clones hold about 16%. The gene calls are TRBV28 and TRBJ2-1; D perhaps matches TRBD1 (6 bases). The TCR was taken from a man aged 60-69 years with cholangiocarcinoma. Material: peripheral blood, obtained from a patient treated with photon-based radiotherapy. The CDR3 DNA reads as TGTGCCAGCAGCCCAGGTACAGGGTTCTACAATGAGCAGTTCTTC. Its translation is CASSPGTGFYNEQFF. Variable domain in full (rest from reference TRBV28 and TRBJ2-1): DVKVTQSSRYLVKRTGEKVFLECVQDMDHENMFWYRQDPGLGLRLIYFSYDVKMKEKGDIPEGYSVSREKKERFSLILESASTNQTSMYLCASSPGTGFYNEQFFGPGTRLTVL.